Listed below are T cell receptor beta chains from one sample, sequenced in a study of identical twins. TCRdb re-derived calls from the 5' RACE reads in MiXCR, one entry per CDR3 protein. This sample has under 900,000 distinct CDR3 sequences, with 12% found just once. This sample also appeared in a second study, on yellow fever vaccine responses in identical twins.

Material for sequencing was PBMCs. These receptors all stem from a woman younger than 35 in good health. Both conserved end residues are part of each CDR3. A D gene is named only where the DNA matches it firmly. Where a row states a size, it is once, few, many or the class of an expanded clone; other rows omit it.

>TRBJ2-3|TRBV6-2/TRBV6-3|TRBD2|few
CASRAKREGATDTQYF
TGTGCCAGCAGAGCTAAGCGGGAGGGAGCGACAGATACGCAGTATTTT
>TRBJ1-1|TRBV5-6|.|few
CASSLPHKMNTEAFF
TGTGCCAGCAGCTTGCCCCACAAGATGAACACTGAAGCTTTCTTT
>TRBJ2-1|TRBV7-1|TRBD2|.
CASSSSAPQRGGLSTDYNEQFF
TGTGCCAGCAGCTCCTCTGCTCCACAGCGGGGGGGCCTCTCTACCGACTACAATGAGCAGTTCTTC
>TRBJ2-3|TRBV12-3/TRBV12-4|.|many
CASSPVSGGTSTDTQYF
TGTGCCAGCAGTCCCGTCTCTGGAGGGACTAGCACAGATACGCAGTATTTT
>TRBJ2-5|TRBV4-1|.|few
CASSQFDDGMETQYF
TGCGCCAGCAGCCAATTCGACGACGGGATGGAGACCCAGTACTTC
>TRBJ2-7|TRBV2|TRBD2|few
CASSDGGLAGVEQYF
TGTGCCAGCAGTGACGGGGGACTAGCGGGCGTCGAGCAGTACTTC
>TRBJ2-3|TRBV15|TRBD2|.
CATSRDRGRGATDTQYF
TGTGCCACCAGCAGAGATCGAGGGCGGGGGGCCACAGATACGCAGTATTTT
>TRBJ2-5|TRBV10-3|.|many
CAISDRRNQETQYF
TGTGCCATCAGTGATCGACGGAACCAAGAGACCCAGTACTTC
>TRBJ2-7|TRBV20-1|.|.
CSATEGLDPRYEQYF
TGCAGTGCCACGGAGGGGTTGGATCCCCGCTACGAGCAGTACTTC
>TRBJ2-7|TRBV12-3/TRBV12-4|.|few
CASSSHWTAASVGKQYF
TGTGCCAGCAGTTCCCATTGGACGGCGGCTAGCGTGGGAAAGCAGTACTTC
>TRBJ1-4|TRBV11-2|.|few
CASSRKGQSTNEKLFF
TGTGCCAGCAGCCGAAAAGGGCAATCAACTAATGAAAAACTGTTTTTT
>TRBJ2-5|TRBV20-1|.|few
CSANPRGRRQETQYF
TGCAGTGCTAACCCCCGGGGACGGCGCCAAGAGACCCAGTACTTC
>TRBJ2-3|TRBV5-5|.|few
CASSSPTGWVPADTQYF
TGTGCCAGCAGCTCGCCGACCGGTTGGGTTCCAGCAGATACGCAGTATTTT
>TRBJ2-1|TRBV12-3/TRBV12-4|TRBD2|many
CASSRLAGVSYNEQFF
TGTGCCAGCAGCAGACTAGCGGGGGTTAGCTACAATGAGCAGTTCTTC
>TRBJ2-3|TRBV28|.|.
CASRGGTVRTDTQYF
TGTGCCAGCAGGGGCGGGACGGTGAGAACAGATACGCAGTATTTT
>TRBJ2-7|TRBV24-1|.|.
CATSSGHEQYF
TGTGCCACCAGTTCTGGGCACGAGCAGTACTTC
>TRBJ2-2|TRBV10-3|.|many
CAIRLAGELFF
TGTGCCATCAGACTAGCCGGGGAGCTGTTTTTT
>TRBJ2-3|TRBV7-6|TRBD2|.
CASSTSGARDTQYF
TGTGCCAGCAGCACTAGCGGGGCACGAGATACGCAGTATTTT